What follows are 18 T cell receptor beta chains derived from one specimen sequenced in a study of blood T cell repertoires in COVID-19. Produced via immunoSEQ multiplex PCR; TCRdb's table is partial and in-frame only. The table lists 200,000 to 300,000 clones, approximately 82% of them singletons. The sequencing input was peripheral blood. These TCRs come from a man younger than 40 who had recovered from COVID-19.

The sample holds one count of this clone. CDR3 protein: CASSLVPARNSPLHF. As DNA, the CDR3 is TGTGCCAGCAGTTTAGTTCCGGCCAGGAATTCACCCCTCCACTTT. The chain couples TRBV27 to TRBJ1-6, with D unclear. This CDR3 comprises 15 residues. Germline V gene data show CDR1 as MNHEY and CDR2 as SMNVEV (reference sequence). Trimming left V 2 bases short and J 7 bases short, with 12 bases between.

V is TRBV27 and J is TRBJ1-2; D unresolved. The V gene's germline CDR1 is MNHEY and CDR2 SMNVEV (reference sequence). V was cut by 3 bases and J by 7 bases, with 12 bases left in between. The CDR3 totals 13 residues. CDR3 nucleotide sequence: TGTGCCAGCAGTTTCTCGAGGGCTTCTGGCTACACCTTC. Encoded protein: CASSFSRASGYTF.

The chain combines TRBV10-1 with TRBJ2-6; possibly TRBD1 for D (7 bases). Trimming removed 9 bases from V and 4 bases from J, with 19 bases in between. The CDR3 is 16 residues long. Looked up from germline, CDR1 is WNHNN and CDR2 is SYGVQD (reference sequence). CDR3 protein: CARLNRGAGGANVLTF. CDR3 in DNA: TGCGCCAGACTTAACAGGGGTGCGGGAGGGGCCAACGTCCTGACTTTC.

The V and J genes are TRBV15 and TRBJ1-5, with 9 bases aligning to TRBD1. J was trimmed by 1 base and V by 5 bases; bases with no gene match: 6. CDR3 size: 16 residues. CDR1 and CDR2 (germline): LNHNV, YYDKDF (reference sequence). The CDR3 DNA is TGTGCCACCAGCCCCACGGACAGGGGAAGCAATCAGCCCCAGCATTTT. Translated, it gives CATSPTDRGSNQPQHF.

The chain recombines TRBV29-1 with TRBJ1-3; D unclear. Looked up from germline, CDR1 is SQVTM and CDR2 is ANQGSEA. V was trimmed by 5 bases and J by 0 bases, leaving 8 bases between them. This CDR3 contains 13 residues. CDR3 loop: CSVISSSGNTIYF. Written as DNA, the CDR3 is TGCAGCGTTATATCTAGCTCTGGAAACACCATATATTTT.

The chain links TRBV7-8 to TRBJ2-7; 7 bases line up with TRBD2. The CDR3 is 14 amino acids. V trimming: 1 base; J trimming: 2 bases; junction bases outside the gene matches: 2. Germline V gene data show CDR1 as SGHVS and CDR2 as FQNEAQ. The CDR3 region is CASSLGGTTYEQYF. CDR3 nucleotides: TGTGCCAGCAGCTTAGGAGGGACTACCTACGAGCAGTACTTC.

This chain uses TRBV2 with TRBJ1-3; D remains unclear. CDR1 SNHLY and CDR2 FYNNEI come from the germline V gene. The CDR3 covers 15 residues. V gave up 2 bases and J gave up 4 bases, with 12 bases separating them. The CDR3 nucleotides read TGTGCCAGCAGTGAACGCAGCGTTTCAGGAAACACCATATATTTT. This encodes CASSERSVSGNTIYF.

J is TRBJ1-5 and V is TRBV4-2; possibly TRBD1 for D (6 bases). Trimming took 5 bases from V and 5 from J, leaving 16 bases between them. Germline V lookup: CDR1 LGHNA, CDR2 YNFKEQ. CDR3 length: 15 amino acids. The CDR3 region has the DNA TGTGCCAGCAGCGAGGGGCCAGGGGACCATCAGCCCCAGCATTTT. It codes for CASSEGPGDHQPQHF.

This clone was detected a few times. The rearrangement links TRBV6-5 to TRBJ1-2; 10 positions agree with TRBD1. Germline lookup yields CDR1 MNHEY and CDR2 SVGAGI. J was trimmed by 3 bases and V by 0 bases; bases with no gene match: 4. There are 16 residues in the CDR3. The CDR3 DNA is TGTGCCAGCAGTTACTCGACAGGGGGCGAGGACTATGGCTACACCTTC. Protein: CASSYSTGGEDYGYTF.

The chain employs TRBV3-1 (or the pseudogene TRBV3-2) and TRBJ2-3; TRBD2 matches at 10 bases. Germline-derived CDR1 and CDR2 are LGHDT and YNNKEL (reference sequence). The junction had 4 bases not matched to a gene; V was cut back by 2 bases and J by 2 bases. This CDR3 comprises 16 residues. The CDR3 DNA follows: TGTGCCAGCAGCCAAAGCGGGGGGGACACCACAGATACGCAGTATTTT. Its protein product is CASSQSGGDTTDTQYF.

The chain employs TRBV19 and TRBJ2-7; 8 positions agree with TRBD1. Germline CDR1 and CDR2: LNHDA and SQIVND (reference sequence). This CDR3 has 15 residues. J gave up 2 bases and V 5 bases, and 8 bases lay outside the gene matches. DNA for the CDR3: TGTGCCAGTAGTTTCCGAAGGACAGGGCCCTACGAGCAGTACTTC. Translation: CASSFRRTGPYEQYF. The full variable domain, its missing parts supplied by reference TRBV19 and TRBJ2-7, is DGGITQSPKYLFRKEGQNVTLSCEQNLNHDAMYWYRQDPGQGLRLIYYSQIVNDFQKGDIAEGYSVSREKKESFPLTVTSAQKNPTAFYLCASSFRRTGPYEQYFGPGTRLTVT.

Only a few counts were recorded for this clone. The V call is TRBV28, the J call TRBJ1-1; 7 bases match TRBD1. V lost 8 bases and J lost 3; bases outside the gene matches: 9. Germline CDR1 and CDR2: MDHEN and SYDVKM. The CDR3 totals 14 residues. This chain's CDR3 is CASGDSYYYTEAFF. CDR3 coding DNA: TGTGCCAGCGGGGACAGTTATTATTACACTGAAGCTTTCTTT.

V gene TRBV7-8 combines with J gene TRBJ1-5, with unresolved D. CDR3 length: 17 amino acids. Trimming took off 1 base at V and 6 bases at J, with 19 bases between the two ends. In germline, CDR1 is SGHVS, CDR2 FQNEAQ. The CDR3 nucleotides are TGTGCCAGCAGCTTAGAAACCCTGGGGAGGGCCGGTCAGCCCCAGCATTTT. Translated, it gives CASSLETLGRAGQPQHF.

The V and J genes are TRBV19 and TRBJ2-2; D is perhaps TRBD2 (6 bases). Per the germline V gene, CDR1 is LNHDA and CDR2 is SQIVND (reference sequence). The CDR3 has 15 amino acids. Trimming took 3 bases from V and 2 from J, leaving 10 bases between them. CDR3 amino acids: CASSMVGGNTGELFF. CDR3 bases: TGTGCCAGTAGTATGGTGGGGGGAAACACCGGGGAGCTGTTTTTT.

Here the CDR3 DNA reads TGTGCCAGCAGTCCAAACCCGGGACAGTTTTACACTGAAGCTTTCTTT. Its protein product is CASSPNPGQFYTEAFF. The chain uses TRBV7-9 and TRBJ1-1; 7 positions match TRBD1. Trimming removed 6 bases from V and 3 bases from J; junction bases left unmatched: 13. CDR1 SEHNR and CDR2 FQNEAQ come from the germline V gene (reference sequence). CDR3 length equals 16 residues.

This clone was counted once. CDR3 region: CASSQDLGSGYEQYV. CDR3 coding DNA: TGTGCCAGCAGCCAAGATCTTGGTAGCGGCTACGAGCAGTACGTC. The chain couples TRBV4-2 to TRBJ2-7; possibly TRBD2 for D (6 bases). V was pared by 0 bases and J by 3 bases, with 12 bases between. The germline CDR1 and CDR2 sequences are LGHNA and YNFKEQ. There are 15 residues in the CDR3.

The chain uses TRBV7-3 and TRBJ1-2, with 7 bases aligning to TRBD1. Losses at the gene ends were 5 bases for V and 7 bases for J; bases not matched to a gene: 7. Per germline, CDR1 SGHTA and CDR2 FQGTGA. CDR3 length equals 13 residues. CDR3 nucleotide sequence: TGTGCCAGCAGCGTAAGACAGGGAGGTGGCTACACCTTC. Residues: CASSVRQGGGYTF.

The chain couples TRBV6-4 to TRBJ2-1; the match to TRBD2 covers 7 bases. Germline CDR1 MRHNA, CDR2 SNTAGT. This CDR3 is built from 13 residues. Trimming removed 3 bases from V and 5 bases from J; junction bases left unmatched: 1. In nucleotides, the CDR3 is TGTGCCAGCAGTGAGCGGGGGAACAATGAGCAGTTCTTC. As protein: CASSERGNNEQFF.